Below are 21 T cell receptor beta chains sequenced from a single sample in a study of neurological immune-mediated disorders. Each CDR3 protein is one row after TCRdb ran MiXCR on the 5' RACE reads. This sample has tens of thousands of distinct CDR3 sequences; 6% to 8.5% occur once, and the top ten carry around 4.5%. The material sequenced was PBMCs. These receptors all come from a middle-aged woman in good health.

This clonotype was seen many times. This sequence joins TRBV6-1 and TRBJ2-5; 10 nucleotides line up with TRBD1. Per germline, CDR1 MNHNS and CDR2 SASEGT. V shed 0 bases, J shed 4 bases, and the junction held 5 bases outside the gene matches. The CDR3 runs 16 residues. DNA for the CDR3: TGTGCCAGCAGTGAAGCGCTTGGGGACAGGGGAGAGACCCAGTACTTC. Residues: CASSEALGDRGETQYF.

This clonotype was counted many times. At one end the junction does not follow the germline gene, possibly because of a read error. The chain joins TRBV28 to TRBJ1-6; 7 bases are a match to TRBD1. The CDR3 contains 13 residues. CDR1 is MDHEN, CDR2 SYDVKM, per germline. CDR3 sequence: CASSLFRNDRADF. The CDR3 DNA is TGTGCCAGCAGTTTATTTCGGAATGACAGGGCCGACTTT.

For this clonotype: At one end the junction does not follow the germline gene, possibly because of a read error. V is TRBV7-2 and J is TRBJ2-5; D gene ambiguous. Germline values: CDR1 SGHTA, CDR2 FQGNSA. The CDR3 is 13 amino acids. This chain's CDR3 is CASSLNSQETLYF. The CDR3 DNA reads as TGTGCCAGCAGCTTAAACAGCCAAGAGACCCTGTATTTC.

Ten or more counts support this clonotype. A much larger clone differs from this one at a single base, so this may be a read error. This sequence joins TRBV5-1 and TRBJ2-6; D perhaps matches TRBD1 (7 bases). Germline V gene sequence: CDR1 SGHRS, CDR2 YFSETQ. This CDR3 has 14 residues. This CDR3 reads CATGGGDGTNVLTF. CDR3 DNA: TGCGCCACCGGAGGGGGCGATGGGACCAACGTCCTGACTTTC.

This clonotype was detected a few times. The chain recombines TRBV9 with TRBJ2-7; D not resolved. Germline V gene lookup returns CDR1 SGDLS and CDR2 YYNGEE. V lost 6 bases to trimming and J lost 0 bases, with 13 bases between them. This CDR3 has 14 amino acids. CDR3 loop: CASTQDGSSYEQYF. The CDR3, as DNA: TGTGCCAGCACCCAGGACGGCAGCTCCTACGAGCAGTACTTC.

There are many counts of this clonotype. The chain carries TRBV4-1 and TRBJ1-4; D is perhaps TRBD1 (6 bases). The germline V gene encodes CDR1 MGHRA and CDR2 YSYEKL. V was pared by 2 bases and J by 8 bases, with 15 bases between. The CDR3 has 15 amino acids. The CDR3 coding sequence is TGCGCCAGCAGCCAAACACAGGGTTCCCGGGAAAAACTGTTTTTT. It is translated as CASSQTQGSREKLFF.

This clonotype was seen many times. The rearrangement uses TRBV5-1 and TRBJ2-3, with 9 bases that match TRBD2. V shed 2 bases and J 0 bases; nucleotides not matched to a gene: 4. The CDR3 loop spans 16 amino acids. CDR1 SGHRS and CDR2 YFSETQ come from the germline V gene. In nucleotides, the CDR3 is TGCGCCAGCAGCTTCTTCGCGGGAGGGAGCACAGATACGCAGTATTTT. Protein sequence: CASSFFAGGSTDTQYF. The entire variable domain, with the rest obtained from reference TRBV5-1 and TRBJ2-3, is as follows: KAGVTQTPRYLIKTRGQQVTLSCSPISGHRSVSWYQQTPGQGLQFLFEYFSETQRNKGNFPGRFSGRQFSNSRSEMNVSTLELGDSALYLCASSFFAGGSTDTQYFGPGTRLTVL.

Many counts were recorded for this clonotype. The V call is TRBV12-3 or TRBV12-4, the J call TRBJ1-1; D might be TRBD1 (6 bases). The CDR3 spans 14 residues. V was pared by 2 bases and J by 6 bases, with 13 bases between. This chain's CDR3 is CASSLTGWGAEAFF. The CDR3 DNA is TGTGCCAGCAGTTTAACAGGGTGGGGGGCTGAAGCTTTCTTT.

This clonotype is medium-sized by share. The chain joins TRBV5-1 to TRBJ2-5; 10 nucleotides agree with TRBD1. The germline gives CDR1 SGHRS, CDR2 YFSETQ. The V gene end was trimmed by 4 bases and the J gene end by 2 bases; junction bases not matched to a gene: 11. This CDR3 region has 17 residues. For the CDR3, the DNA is TGCGCCAGCAGCGACGGAGGACAGGGGGGAACACAAGAGACCCAGTACTTC. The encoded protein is CASSDGGQGGTQETQYF.

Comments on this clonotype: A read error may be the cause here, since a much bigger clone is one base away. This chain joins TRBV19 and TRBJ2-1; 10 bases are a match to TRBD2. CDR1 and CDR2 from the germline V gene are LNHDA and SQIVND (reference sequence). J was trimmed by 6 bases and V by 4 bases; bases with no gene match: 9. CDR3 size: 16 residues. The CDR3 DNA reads TGTGCCAGTAGTACCGCAGCGGGAGGGCTGCTCAATGAGCAGTTCTTC. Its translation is CASSTAAGGLLNEQFF.

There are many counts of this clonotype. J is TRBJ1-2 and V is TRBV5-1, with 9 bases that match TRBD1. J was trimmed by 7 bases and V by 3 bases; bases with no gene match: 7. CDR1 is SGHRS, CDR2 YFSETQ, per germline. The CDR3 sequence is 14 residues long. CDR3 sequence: CASSWTGTGRGYTF. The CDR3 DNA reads TGCGCCAGCAGCTGGACCGGGACAGGGCGTGGCTACACCTTC.

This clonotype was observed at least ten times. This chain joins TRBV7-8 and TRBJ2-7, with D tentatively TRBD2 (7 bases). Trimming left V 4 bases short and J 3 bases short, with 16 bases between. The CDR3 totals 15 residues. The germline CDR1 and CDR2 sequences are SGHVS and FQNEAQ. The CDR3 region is CASSSGAGDNYEQYV. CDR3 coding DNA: TGTGCCAGCAGCTCGGGGGCGGGGGACAACTACGAGCAGTACGTC.

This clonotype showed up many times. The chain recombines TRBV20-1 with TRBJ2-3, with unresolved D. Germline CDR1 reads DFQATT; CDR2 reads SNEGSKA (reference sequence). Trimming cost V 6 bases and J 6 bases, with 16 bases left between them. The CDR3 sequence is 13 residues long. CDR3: CSALFGSADTQYF. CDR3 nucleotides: TGCAGTGCCCTTTTCGGCTCTGCGGATACGCAGTATTTT.

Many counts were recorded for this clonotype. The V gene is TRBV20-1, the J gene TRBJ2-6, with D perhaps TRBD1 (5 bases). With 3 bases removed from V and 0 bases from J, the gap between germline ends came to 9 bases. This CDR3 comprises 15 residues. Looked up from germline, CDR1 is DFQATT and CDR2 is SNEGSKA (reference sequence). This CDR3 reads CSASPGISGANVLTF. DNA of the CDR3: TGCAGTGCTAGCCCAGGGATCTCTGGGGCCAACGTCCTGACTTTC.

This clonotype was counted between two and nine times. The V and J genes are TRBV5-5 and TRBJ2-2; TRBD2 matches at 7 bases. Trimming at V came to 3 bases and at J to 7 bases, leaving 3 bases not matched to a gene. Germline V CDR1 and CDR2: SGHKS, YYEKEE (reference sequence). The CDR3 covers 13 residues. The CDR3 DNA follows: TGTGCCAGCAGCTACGGACTAGTCGGGGAGCTGTTTTTT. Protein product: CASSYGLVGELFF.

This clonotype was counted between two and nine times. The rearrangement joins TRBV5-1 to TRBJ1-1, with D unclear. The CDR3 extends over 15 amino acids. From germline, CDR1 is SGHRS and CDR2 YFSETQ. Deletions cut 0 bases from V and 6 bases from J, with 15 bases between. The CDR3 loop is CASSLAVTRGAEAFF. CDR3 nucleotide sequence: TGCGCCAGCAGCTTGGCCGTTACGAGAGGCGCTGAAGCTTTCTTT.

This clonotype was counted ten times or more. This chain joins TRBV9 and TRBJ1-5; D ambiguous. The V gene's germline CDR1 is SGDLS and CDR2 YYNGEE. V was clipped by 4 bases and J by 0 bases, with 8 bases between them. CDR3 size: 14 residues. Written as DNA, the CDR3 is TGTGCCAGCAGCATGGGATCTAGCAATCAGCCCCAGCATTTT. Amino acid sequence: CASSMGSSNQPQHF.

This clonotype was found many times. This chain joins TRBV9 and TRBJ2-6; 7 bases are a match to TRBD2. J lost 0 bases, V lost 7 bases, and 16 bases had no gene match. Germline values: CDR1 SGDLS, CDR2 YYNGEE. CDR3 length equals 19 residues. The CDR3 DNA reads TGTGCCAGCGGGGGGGATCTAGCGACAATTCTCTCTGGGGCCAACGTCCTGACTTTC. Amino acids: CASGGDLATILSGANVLTF.

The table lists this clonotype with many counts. Here the CDR3 reads CASSPTGLSEQYV. The CDR3 DNA is TGTGCCAGCAGTCCTACAGGGCTGTCCGAGCAGTACGTC. The chain carries TRBV27 and TRBJ2-7, with a tentative D call TRBD1 (6 bases). CDR1 is MNHEY, CDR2 SMNVEV, per germline (reference sequence). The CDR3 contains 13 residues. Trimming took off 5 bases at V and 6 bases at J, with 14 bases between the two ends.

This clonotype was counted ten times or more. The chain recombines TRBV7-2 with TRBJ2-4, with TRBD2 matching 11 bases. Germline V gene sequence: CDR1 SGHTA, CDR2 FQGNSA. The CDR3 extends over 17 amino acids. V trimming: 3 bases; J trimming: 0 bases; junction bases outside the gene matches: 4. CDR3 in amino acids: CASSFSTSGVAKNIQYF. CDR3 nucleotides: TGTGCCAGCAGCTTCTCGACTAGCGGGGTAGCCAAAAACATTCAGTACTTC.

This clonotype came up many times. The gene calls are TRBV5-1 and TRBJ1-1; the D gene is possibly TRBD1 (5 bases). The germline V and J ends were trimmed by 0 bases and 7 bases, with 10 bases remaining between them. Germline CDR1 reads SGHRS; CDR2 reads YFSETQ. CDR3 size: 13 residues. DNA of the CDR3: TGCGCCAGCAGCTTGGTGGGGCGTGATGAAGCTTTCTTT. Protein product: CASSLVGRDEAFF.